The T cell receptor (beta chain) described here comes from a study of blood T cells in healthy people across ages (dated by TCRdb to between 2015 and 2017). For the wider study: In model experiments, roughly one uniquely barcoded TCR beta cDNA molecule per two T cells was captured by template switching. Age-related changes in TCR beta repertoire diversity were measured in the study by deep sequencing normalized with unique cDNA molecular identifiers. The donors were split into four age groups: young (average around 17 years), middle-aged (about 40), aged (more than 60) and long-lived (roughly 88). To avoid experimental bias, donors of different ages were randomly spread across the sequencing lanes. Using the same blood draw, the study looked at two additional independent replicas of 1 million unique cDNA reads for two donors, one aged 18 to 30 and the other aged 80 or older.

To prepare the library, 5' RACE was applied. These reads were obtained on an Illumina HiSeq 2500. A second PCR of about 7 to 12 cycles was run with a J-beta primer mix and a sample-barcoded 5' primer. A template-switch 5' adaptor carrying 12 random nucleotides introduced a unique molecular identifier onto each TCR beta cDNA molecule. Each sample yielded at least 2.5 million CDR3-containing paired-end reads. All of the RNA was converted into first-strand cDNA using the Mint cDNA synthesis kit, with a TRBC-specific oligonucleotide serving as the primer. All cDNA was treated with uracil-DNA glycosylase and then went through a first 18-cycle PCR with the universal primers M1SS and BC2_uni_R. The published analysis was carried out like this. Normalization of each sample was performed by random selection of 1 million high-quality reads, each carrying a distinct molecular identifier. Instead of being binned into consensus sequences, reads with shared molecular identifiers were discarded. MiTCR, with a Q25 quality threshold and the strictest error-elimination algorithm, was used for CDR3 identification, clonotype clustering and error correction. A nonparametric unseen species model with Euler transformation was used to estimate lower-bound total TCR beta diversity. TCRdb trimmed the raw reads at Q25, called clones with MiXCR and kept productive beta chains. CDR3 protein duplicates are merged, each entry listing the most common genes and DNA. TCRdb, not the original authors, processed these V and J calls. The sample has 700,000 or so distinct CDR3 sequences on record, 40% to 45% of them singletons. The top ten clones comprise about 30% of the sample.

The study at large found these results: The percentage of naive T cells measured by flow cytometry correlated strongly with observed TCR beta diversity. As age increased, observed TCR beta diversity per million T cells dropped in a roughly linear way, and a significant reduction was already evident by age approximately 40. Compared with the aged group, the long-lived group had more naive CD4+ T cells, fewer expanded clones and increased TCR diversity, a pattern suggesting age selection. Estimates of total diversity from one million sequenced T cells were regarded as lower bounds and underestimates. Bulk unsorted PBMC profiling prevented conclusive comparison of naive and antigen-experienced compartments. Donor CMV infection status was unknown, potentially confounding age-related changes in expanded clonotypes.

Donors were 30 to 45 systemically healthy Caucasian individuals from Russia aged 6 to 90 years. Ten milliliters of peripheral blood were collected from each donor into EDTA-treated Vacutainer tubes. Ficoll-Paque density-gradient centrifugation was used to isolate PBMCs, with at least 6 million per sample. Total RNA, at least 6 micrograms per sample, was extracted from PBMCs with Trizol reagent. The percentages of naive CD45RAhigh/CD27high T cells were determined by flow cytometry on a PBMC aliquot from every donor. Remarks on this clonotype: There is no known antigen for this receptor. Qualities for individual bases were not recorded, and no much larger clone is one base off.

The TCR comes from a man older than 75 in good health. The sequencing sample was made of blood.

This receptor carries the CDR3 CATSISGQGYSKNIQYF. The bases read TGTGCCACCAGCATCTCGGGACAGGGATATAGCAAAAACATTCAGTACTTC. The V and J genes are TRBV15 and TRBJ2-4, with 9 junctional bases fitting TRBD1. The CDR3, from cysteine to phenylalanine, totals 17 residues. Of all the DNA, just the CDR3 is kept, 51 bases in frame from base 1. V is pruned by 4 bases and J by 3 bases, leaving 10 bases of the junction without a gene match. CDR1 and CDR2, looked up from the germline V gene (reference sequence), are LNHNV and YYDKDF.